This T cell receptor (beta chain) comes out of a study of blood T cell repertoires in COVID-19. Study-wide context: Whether acute or convalescent, the COVID-19 samples came from the United States, Italy and Spain.

This clone was recorded once. Data came from immunoSEQ multiplex PCR; TCRdb stores just in-frame clones and leaves some out. Of some 15,000 clones detected, roughly nine tenths appear once; the ten largest clones hold 49%. CDR1 and CDR2 (germline): MNHEY, SVGEGT. The CDR3 runs 16 residues. V lost 5 bases and J lost 4, with 20 bases in between. This clonotype was obtained from a human donor in a cohort sampled during active COVID-19. Sequenced: peripheral blood. This chain connects TRBV6-2 or TRBV6-3 to TRBJ1-2, with D possibly matching TRBD1 (5 bases). CDR3 amino acids: CASSKTTASSVYGYTF. The CDR3 region has the DNA TGTGCCAGCAGTAAAACGACAGCCAGCTCCGTCTATGGCTACACCTTC.